These T cell receptor beta chains were read from a single sample in a study of T cell changes during pregnancy in multiple sclerosis. The data were produced by immunoSEQ multiplex PCR, yet TCRdb's version contains in-frame clones alone and is incomplete. The sample has tens of thousands of clones, roughly 93% seen once. The sequencing here drew on CD8+ T cells from peripheral blood mononuclear cells, taken in the second trimester of pregnancy. These receptors originate from a female donor with multiple sclerosis, enrolled in a pregnancy study. Both conserved end residues are part of each CDR3. Fields, in order: V gene, CDR3 length, D gene, J gene, clone size, CDR3 protein, CDR3 DNA. The D gene is left open where the match is weak. For some rows the clone size is stated as once, few or many, or as a class when expanded; others skip it.

>TRBV4-1|15|.|TRBJ2-7|.
CASSQVEGASYEQYF
TGCGCCAGCAGCCAAGTCGAAGGGGCCTCCTACGAGCAGTACTTC
>TRBV21-1|18|.|TRBJ2-1|.
CASSGRQGRLGSYNEQFF
TGTGCCAGCAGCGGGAGACAGGGGAGGCTGGGGTCTTACAATGAGCAGTTCTTC
>TRBV11-3|15|.|TRBJ2-7|.
CASSLAGDTSYEQYF
TGTGCCAGCAGCTTAGCGGGAGACACCTCCTACGAGCAGTACTTC
>TRBV4-1|16|TRBD1|TRBJ2-5|.
CASSQGPQGPQETQYF
TGCGCCAGCAGCCAAGGACCACAGGGGCCCCAAGAGACCCAGTACTTC
>TRBV4-2|14|TRBD1|TRBJ1-1|.
CASSQGGLNTEAFF
TGTGCCAGCAGTCAAGGGGGCCTGAACACTGAAGCTTTCTTT
>TRBV5-5|14|.|TRBJ1-2|once
CASSLDARDYGYTF
TGTGCCAGCAGCTTGGACGCCAGGGACTATGGCTACACCTTC
>TRBV7-9|17|.|TRBJ1-2|.
CASSLGGSTTANYGYTF
TGTGCCAGCAGCTTAGGAGGGTCTACTACGGCTAACTATGGCTACACCTTC
>TRBV27|14|.|TRBJ2-1|.
CASSPSGLPNEQFF
TGTGCCAGCAGTCCATCGGGACTTCCCAATGAGCAGTTCTTC
>TRBV27|16|TRBD1|TRBJ1-4|.
CASSVKQGALAEKLFF
TGTGCCAGCAGCGTCAAACAGGGGGCTTTAGCTGAAAAACTGTTTTTT
>TRBV27|13|.|TRBJ2-7|once
CASSIMRGYEQYF
TGTGCCAGCAGTATTATGCGGGGATACGAGCAGTACTTC
>TRBV4-1|14|TRBD1|TRBJ1-2|.
CASSQHTGGDGYTF
TGCGCCAGCAGCCAACATACAGGGGGGGATGGCTACACCTTC
>TRBV9|16|TRBD2|TRBJ2-3|.
CASSSSLADSTDTQYF
TGTGCCAGCAGCTCCTCTCTAGCGGATAGCACAGATACGCAGTATTTT
>TRBV5-1|15|TRBD1|TRBJ2-7|.
CASSPRDRGHPEQYF
TGCGCCAGCAGCCCTCGGGACAGGGGGCACCCCGAGCAGTACTTC
>TRBV7-2|15|.|TRBJ1-3|.
CASSLDRSSGNTIYF
TGTGCCAGCAGCTTAGACAGGTCCTCTGGAAACACCATATATTTT
>TRBV4-1|17|.|TRBJ2-6|.
CASSQEVGDFGANVLTF
TGCGCCAGCAGCCAAGAGGTAGGAGATTTCGGGGCCAACGTCCTGACTTTC
>TRBV27|18|TRBD2|TRBJ2-1|.
CASSLPPGTSGLQFEQFF
TGTGCCAGCAGTTTACCTCCGGGGACTAGCGGCCTACAATTTGAGCAGTTCTTC
>TRBV29-1|12|TRBD1|TRBJ1-2|.
CSVEGRDRGYTF
TGCAGCGTTGAAGGGCGGGACAGGGGCTACACCTTC
>TRBV4-2|18|TRBD1|TRBJ2-7|.
CASSQDALLSTGDPEQYF
TGTGCCAGCAGCCAAGATGCCCTCCTATCGACAGGGGACCCCGAGCAGTACTTC
>TRBV6-5|15|TRBD1|TRBJ1-2|.
CASSFFFGTDYGYTF
TGTGCCAGCAGTTTCTTCTTCGGGACAGATTATGGCTACACCTTC
>TRBV9|15|TRBD1|TRBJ1-1|.
CASSPKTGTNTEAFF
TGTGCCAGCAGCCCAAAGACAGGGACGAACACTGAAGCTTTCTTT
>TRBV18|15|TRBD1|TRBJ1-2|once
CASSPVQGANYGYTF
TGTGCCAGCTCACCAGTTCAGGGGGCGAACTATGGCTACACCTTC
>TRBV7-8|15|.|TRBJ1-1|.
CASSPPPDISPGAFF
TGTGCCAGCAGCCCCCCCCCGGACATCTCCCCGGGAGCTTTCTTT
>TRBV7-9|15|.|TRBJ2-7|.
CASSLALSGAHEQYF
TGTGCCAGCAGCTTAGCGCTTTCTGGGGCCCACGAGCAGTACTTC
>TRBV30|18|TRBD1|TRBJ2-2|.
CAWSSSDRVSFNTGELFF
TGTGCCTGGAGTTCATCAGACAGGGTATCTTTCAACACCGGGGAGCTGTTTTTT
>TRBV9|18|TRBD1|TRBJ1-3|.
CASSVEGQPSFSGNTIYF
TGTGCCAGCAGCGTAGAGGGACAGCCGTCCTTCTCTGGAAACACCATATATTTT
>TRBV7-6|12|.|TRBJ2-3|.
CASSPVGDTQYF
TGTGCCAGCAGCCCAGTCGGGGATACGCAGTATTTT
>TRBV29-1|13|.|TRBJ1-2|.
CSVRRGLEYGYTF
TGCAGCGTTCGCCGAGGGTTGGAGTATGGCTACACCTTC
>TRBV7-2|14|.|TRBJ2-1|.
CASSLATSLNEQFF
TGTGCCAGCAGCTTAGCGACTAGTTTAAATGAGCAGTTCTTC
>TRBV27|17|TRBD2|TRBJ2-1|.
CASSPPGGLLGYNEQFF
TGTGCCAGCAGCCCTCCGGGGGGGCTCTTAGGCTACAATGAGCAGTTCTTC
>TRBV4-1|14|TRBD1|TRBJ1-4|.
CASTWDSGDEKLFF
TGCGCCAGCACCTGGGACAGCGGTGATGAAAAACTGTTTTTT
>TRBV5-4|14|.|TRBJ1-4|.
CASSLGQAGEKLFF
TGTGCCAGCAGCTTGGGGCAGGCCGGCGAAAAACTGTTTTTT
>TRBV15|15|TRBD2|TRBJ2-1|.
CATSRVGGRTDEQFF
TGTGCCACCAGCCGGGTAGGCGGGAGAACCGATGAGCAGTTCTTC
>TRBV7-9|16|.|TRBJ2-7|.
CASRESTGEFAYEQYF
TGTGCCAGCAGGGAGTCGACGGGAGAGTTCGCCTACGAGCAGTACTTC
>TRBV6-5|15|.|TRBJ2-7|.
CASSYGIGVDYEQYF
TGTGCCAGCAGTTACGGGATCGGGGTTGACTACGAGCAGTACTTC
>TRBV29-1|18|TRBD1|TRBJ1-1|.
CSVEDRARAGGLDTEAFF
TGCAGCGTTGAAGATCGGGCCCGGGCAGGGGGCTTGGACACTGAAGCTTTCTTT
>TRBV29-1|14|TRBD1|TRBJ2-7|.
CSVVGTGRTYEQYF
TGCAGCGTCGTTGGGACAGGCAGAACCTACGAGCAGTACTTC
>TRBV4-1|13|.|TRBJ2-5|.
CASSQEPAGTQYF
TGCGCCAGCAGCCAAGAACCGGCGGGGACCCAGTACTTC
>TRBV5-8|15|.|TRBJ2-3|.
CASSLGQGSTDTQYF
TGTGCCAGCAGCTTGGGGCAGGGTAGCACAGATACGCAGTATTTT
>TRBV4-3|17|.|TRBJ1-3|.
CASSQSRTDYSGNTIYF
TGCGCCAGCAGCCAGTCCAGGACAGATTACTCTGGAAACACCATATATTTT
>TRBV20-1|11|.|TRBJ2-7|.
CSAQTEYEQYF
TGCAGTGCCCAGACGGAGTACGAGCAGTACTTC
>TRBV19|15|.|TRBJ1-1|.
CASSISWGGYTEAFF
TGTGCCAGTAGTATCTCTTGGGGGGGGTACACTGAAGCTTTCTTT
>TRBV4-1|18|TRBD2|TRBJ2-1|.
CASSQRGTSGTLWDEQFF
TGCGCCAGCAGCCAAAGGGGGACTAGCGGGACCTTATGGGATGAGCAGTTCTTC
>TRBV9|14|.|TRBJ2-7|.
CASSVEGGVHEQYF
TGTGCCAGCAGCGTAGAAGGGGGTGTGCACGAGCAGTACTTC
>TRBV9|15|.|TRBJ2-5|.
CASSVGGAQGETQYF
TGTGCCAGCAGCGTAGGTGGGGCCCAGGGAGAGACCCAGTACTTC
>TRBV13|13|TRBD1|TRBJ1-1|.
CASSDTGETEAFF
TGTGCCAGCAGCGATACAGGGGAGACTGAAGCTTTCTTT
>TRBV19|14|.|TRBJ1-5|.
CASSIGRGSVAQHF
TGTGCCAGTAGTATAGGGCGGGGAAGTGTGGCCCAGCATTTT
>TRBV6-5|13|TRBD1|TRBJ2-7|.
CASSLGQGTLGYF
TGTGCCAGCAGTTTAGGACAGGGGACCCTCGGATACTTC